A selection of T cell receptor beta chains follows, all from one sample in a study of human T cells and chemical hapten exposure. MiXCR, applied by TCRdb to the RACE reads, yields one record per CDR3 protein. The sample comprises 120,000 or so distinct CDR3 sequences, around an eighth of which are singletons, and approximately 2.6% rests with the top ten. Sequenced here: whole blood, sampled in connection with sensitization to the hapten diphenylcyclopropenone (DPC). The receptors were gathered from a woman under 30 with alopecia areata. Some clones in this sample may be carry-over from other donors' samples. Each CDR3 is given with its conserved first and last residue. The D gene is left open where the match is weak. Clone size is not always given. Where it is, it says once, few, many or a class for expanded clones.

.	few	TRBV7-7	TRBJ1-5	TGTGCCAGAGGGGCCGATAGCAATCAGCCCCAGCATTTT	CARGADSNQPQHF
.	.	TRBV18	TRBJ2-4	TGTGCCAGCTCACCCAATCCATCTAGGGTCTTCGGAAACATTCAGTACTTC	CASSPNPSRVFGNIQYF
.	few	TRBV6-5	TRBJ1-1	TGTGCCAGCACCGAAGGTATAGGGCTTACGCGGGCTTTCTTT	CASTEGIGLTRAFF
.	many	TRBV7-9	TRBJ1-2	TGTGCCAGCAGCTTAATTTCGGCATGGACCCATGGCTACACCTTC	CASSLISAWTHGYTF
.	.	TRBV29-1	TRBJ2-3	TGCAGCGTCTTGGAGAATACGCAGTATTTT	CSVLENTQYF
.	.	TRBV4-3	TRBJ2-3	TGCGCCAGCAGCCTTGGGACGGATTCCAGCACAGATACGCAGTATTTT	CASSLGTDSSTDTQYF
.	.	TRBV2	TRBJ2-5	TGTGCCAGCAGTGTAGGGGCCCTTGAGACCCAGTACTTC	CASSVGALETQYF
TRBD1	.	TRBV4-3	TRBJ2-2	TGCGCCAGCAGCCAAGAAGACAGGGCAGACGGGGAGCTGTTTTTT	CASSQEDRADGELFF
.	.	TRBV9	TRBJ2-3	TGTGCCAGCAGCGTGAGGGACCGCACAGATACGCAGTATTTT	CASSVRDRTDTQYF
.	.	TRBV11-2	TRBJ2-3	TGTGCCAGCAGCTTAACCCACACAGATACGCAGTATTTT	CASSLTHTDTQYF
.	.	TRBV5-1	TRBJ1-1	TGCGCCAGCAGCCCCGAGGTGGACACTGAAGCTTTCTTT	CASSPEVDTEAFF
.	.	TRBV7-2	TRBJ1-1	TGTGCCAGCAGTTCGCACCAGGGGAGGGCTGAAGCTTTCTTT	CASSSHQGRAEAFF
TRBD1	few	TRBV7-9	TRBJ2-2	TGTGCCAGCAGCTTATCCGGACAGGAGAACACCGGGGAGCTGTTTTTT	CASSLSGQENTGELFF
.	many	TRBV9	TRBJ2-1	TGTGCCAGCAGCGTAAGGGACAAACTTGAGCAGTTCTTC	CASSVRDKLEQFF
.	many	TRBV18	TRBJ1-4	TGTGCCAGCTCACCCTTCGGACATGCGACTAATGAAAAACTGTTTTTT	CASSPFGHATNEKLFF
.	.	TRBV7-9	TRBJ2-5	TGTGCCAGCAGCTTAAATGGCAGGGGGGAAATTTCGGAGACCCAGTACTTC	CASSLNGRGEISETQYF
.	.	TRBV4-1	TRBJ1-2	TGCGCCGGCAGCCAAGTGAGACCAGCGGGGTCTGGCTACACCTTC	CAGSQVRPAGSGYTF
TRBD2	.	TRBV5-8	TRBJ2-3	TGTGCCAGCAGCGTAAAGCGGGGCAGCACAGATACGCAGTATTTT	CASSVKRGSTDTQYF
.	few	TRBV11-2	TRBJ2-5	TGTGCCAGCAGCTTTACCAGGGCCACTCAAGAGACCCAGTACTTC	CASSFTRATQETQYF
.	few	TRBV5-4	TRBJ2-2	TGTGCCAGCAGCTTGGCGGGGGGCGCGGGCACCGGGGAGCTGTTTTTT	CASSLAGGAGTGELFF
TRBD2	few	TRBV29-1	TRBJ2-1	TGCAGCGCCGAGGGGACTAGCGGGAGGGATGAGCAGTTCTTC	CSAEGTSGRDEQFF
.	.	TRBV29-1	TRBJ2-2	TGCAGCGTTGGAGGGACCAAGAACACCGGGGAGCTGTTTTTT	CSVGGTKNTGELFF
.	few	TRBV7-2	TRBJ1-2	TGTGCCAGCAGCTCCGCTGTTTATGGCTACACCTTC	CASSSAVYGYTF
.	few	TRBV11-2	TRBJ1-2	TGTGCCAGCAGCTCCATCCCCCGGACACAAAGTAGAGGCTACACCTTC	CASSSIPRTQSRGYTF
.	.	TRBV30	TRBJ2-3	TGTGCCTGGCTCCGGGAACGAAACACAGATACGCAGTATTTT	CAWLRERNTDTQYF
.	few	TRBV12-3/TRBV12-4	TRBJ1-4	TGTGCCAGCACCCCGGATGCAACTAATGAAAAACTGTTTTTT	CASTPDATNEKLFF
TRBD2	few	TRBV11-2	TRBJ2-1	TGTGCCAGCAGCCTTCTTCGGACTAGCGGGGGCCTACACAATGAGCAGTTCTTC	CASSLLRTSGGLHNEQFF
.	few	TRBV7-9	TRBJ2-7	TGTGCCAGCAGCTTCGCGGCGCGACCCTACGAGCAGTACTTC	CASSFAARPYEQYF
TRBD1	.	TRBV7-9	TRBJ1-1	TGTGCCAGCAGCTCCTTGACAGGGGCGGACACTGAAGCTTTCTTT	CASSSLTGADTEAFF
.	.	TRBV11-2	TRBJ2-6	TGTGCCAGCAGCCAACTTACTTGGGGCTCTGGGGCCAACGTCCTGACTTTC	CASSQLTWGSGANVLTF
.	many	TRBV20-1	TRBJ1-6	TGCAGTGCTAGGTTGGGGCTACCCCTCCACTTT	CSARLGLPLHF
TRBD2	.	TRBV12-3/TRBV12-4	TRBJ2-4	TGTGCCAGCAGTTTCCGGCGGGGGGGCGATGACATTCAGTACTTC	CASSFRRGGDDIQYF
.	few	TRBV7-6	TRBJ1-5	TGTGCCAGCAGCTCAAAGACCAATAATCAGCCCCAGCATTTT	CASSSKTNNQPQHF